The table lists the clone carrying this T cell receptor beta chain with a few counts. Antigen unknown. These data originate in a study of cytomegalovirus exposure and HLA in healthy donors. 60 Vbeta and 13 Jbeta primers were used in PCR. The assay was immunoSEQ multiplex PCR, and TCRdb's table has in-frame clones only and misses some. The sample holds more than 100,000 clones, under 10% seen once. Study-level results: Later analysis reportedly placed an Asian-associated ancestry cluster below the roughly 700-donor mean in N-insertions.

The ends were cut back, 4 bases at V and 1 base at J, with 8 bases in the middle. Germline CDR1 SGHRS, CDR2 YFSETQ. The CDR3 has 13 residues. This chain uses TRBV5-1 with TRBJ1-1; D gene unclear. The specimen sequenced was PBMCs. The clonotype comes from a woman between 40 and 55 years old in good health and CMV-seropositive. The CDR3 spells CASSNEANTEAFF. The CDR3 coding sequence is TGCGCCAGCAGCAATGAGGCGAACACTGAAGCTTTCTTT. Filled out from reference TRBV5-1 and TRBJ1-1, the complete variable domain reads KAGVTQTPRYLIKTRGQQVTLSCSPISGHRSVSWYQQTPGQGLQFLFEYFSETQRNKGNFPGRFSGRQFSNSRSEMNVSTLELGDSALYLCASSNEANTEAFFGQGTRLTVV.